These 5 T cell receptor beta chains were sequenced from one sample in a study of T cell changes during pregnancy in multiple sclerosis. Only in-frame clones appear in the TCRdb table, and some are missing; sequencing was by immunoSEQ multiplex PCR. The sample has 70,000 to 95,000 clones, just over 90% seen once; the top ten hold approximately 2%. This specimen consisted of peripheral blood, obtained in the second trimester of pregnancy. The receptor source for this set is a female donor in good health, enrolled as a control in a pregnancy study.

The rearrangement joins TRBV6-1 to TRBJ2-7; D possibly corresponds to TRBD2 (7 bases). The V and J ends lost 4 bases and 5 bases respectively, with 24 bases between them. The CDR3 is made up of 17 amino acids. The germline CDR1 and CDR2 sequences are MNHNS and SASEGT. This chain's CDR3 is CASSVWGGGRRSDEQYF. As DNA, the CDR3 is TGTGCCAGCAGTGTGTGGGGGGGCGGTCGAAGGTCGGACGAGCAGTACTTC.

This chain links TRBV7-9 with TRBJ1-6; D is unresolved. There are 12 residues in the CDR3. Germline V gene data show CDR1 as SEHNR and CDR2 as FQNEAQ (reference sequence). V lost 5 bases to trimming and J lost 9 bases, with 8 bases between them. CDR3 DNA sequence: TGTGCCAGCAGCCACAGCGGTTCACCCCTCCACTTT. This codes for CASSHSGSPLHF.

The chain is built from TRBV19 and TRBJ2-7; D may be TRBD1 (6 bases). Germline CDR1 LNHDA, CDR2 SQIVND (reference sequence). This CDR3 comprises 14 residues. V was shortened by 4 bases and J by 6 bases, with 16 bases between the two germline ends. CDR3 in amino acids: CASSTLNDRFEQYF. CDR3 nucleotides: TGTGCCAGTAGTACCCTTAATGACAGGTTCGAGCAGTACTTC.

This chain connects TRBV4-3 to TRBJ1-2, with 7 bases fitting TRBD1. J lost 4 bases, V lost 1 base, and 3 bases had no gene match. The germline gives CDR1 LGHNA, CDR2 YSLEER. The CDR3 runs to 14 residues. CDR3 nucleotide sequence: TGCGCCAGCAGCCAAGCAGGGGGTGGCTATGGCTACACCTTC. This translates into CASSQAGGGYGYTF.

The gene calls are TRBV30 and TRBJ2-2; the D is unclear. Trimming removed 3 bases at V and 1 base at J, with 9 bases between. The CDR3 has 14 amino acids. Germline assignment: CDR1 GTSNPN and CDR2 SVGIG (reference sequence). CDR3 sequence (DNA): TGTGCCTGGAGGGCATACAGGAACACCGGGGAGCTGTTTTTT. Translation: CAWRAYRNTGELFF.